This TCR beta chain was captured in a study of CD8+ T cells in alopecia areata (dated by TCRdb to 2016 to 2019). About the full investigation: To study T cell clonal expansion in alopecia areata, the researchers applied high-throughput TCRbeta sequencing to both the C3H/HeJ mouse model and human patients. In humans, TCRbeta sequencing was performed on scalp tissue and on sorted CD4+ and CD8+ peripheral blood T cells from healthy controls and from patients with patchy or totalis/universalis alopecia areata. Scalp clonality was compared across normal scalp (n=4), patchy alopecia areata scalp (n=8), and alopecia totalis/universalis scalp (n=8). RNA was extracted with the PAXgene miRNA kit for fixed scalp, the miRNeasy kit for PBMCs, and the RNeasy kit for mouse skin. immunoSEQ multiplex PCR using 35 Vbeta forward primers and 13 Jbeta reverse primers was used to amplify TCRbeta CDR3 regions. General study outcomes and caveats: TCR sequences shared between patients were less clear than in mice, possibly partly because of HLA diversity in the patient population. Unlike mouse skin, which is dominated by gammadelta T cells, normal human skin has resident alphabeta T cells that are also sequenced, and this complicates analysis of the scalp TCR repertoire. Compared with normal scalp, lesional scalp had higher clonality and more expanded CD8+ clones, particularly in alopecia totalis/universalis, a pattern that suggests antigenic drive.

Peripheral blood and lesional scalp punch biopsies were obtained from patients with alopecia areata. PBMCs were isolated by density centrifugation and stained for CD3, CD4 and CD8, and CD4+ and CD8+ T cells were sorted on a FACSAria. The untreated alopecia areata patients were recruited through a multicenter biomarker study. For roughly 5 biomarker-study patients, blood CD8+ T cells were further sorted into NKG2D-low and NKG2D-high fractions. Trimming accounts for 7 bases at V and 1 base at J, while the number of junction bases matched to no gene is 12. The CDR3 spans 16 residues, from the cysteine through the phenylalanine. Just the 48-base CDR3 DNA is kept, in frame starting at base 1. From a lookup of the germline V gene, CDR1 and CDR2 are SQVTM and ANQGSEA. Receptors were amplified or captured by the immunoSEQ multiplex PCR assay. RNA was extracted from all samples and reverse transcribed into cDNA, which served as template for TCR sequencing. SuperScript III was used for first-strand cDNA synthesis, primed with a 2:1 mix of oligo-dT and random hexamers. Amplification bias was assessed with a synthetic immune receptor repertoire, and residual bias was removed computationally. The paper's data handling went like this. After raw reads were preprocessed to remove errors, the CDR3 was defined following IMGT conventions as running from the conserved cysteine to phenylalanine. To get clonality, Shannon entropy was normalized by log2 of the number of productive unique TCRs and the result was subtracted from 1. Whether scalp clones were CD4 or CD8 was inferred by matching scalp TCRbeta sequences against CD4 and CD8 repertoires sorted from blood. Drawn from immuneACCESS, this table holds only the in-frame rearrangements with V and J called that TCRdb kept. Clones are partly lost; checked studies trace under half to an unresolved V gene and leave the rest unexplained. V and J calls and clone size come straight from that table; D and trimming were deduced from the DNA. The sample yields 100,000 to 150,000 clones; 45% to 50% were counted once. Under 12% of the sample goes to the ten largest clones.

This clone turned up a few times. Which antigen it targets is not known. No much larger clone is present one base from it, and per-base qualities are unavailable. This clonotype was obtained from a human donor with alopecia areata. The chain employs TRBV29-1 and TRBJ2-7; 11 central bases correspond to TRBD1. Material: NKG2D-low CD8+ T cells sorted from blood. Sample cell subset or site, as interpreted from the label and publication: sorted CD8+ NKG2D-low blood T cells. The CDR3 here reads CSAVPSGTGGSYEQYF. The DNA sequence is as follows: TGCAGCGCAGTGCCCTCCGGGACAGGGGGTTCCTACGAGCAGTACTTC.